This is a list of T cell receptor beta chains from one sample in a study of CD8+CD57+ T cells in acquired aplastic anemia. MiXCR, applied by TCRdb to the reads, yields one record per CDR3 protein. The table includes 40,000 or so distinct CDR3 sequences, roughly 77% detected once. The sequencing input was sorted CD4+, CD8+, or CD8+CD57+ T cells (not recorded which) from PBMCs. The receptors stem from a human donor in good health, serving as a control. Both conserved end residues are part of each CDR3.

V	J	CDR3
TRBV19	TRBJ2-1	CASSTGTSGYNEQFF
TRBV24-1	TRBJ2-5	CATIVGETQYF
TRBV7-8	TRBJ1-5	CASSLSTGNQPQHF
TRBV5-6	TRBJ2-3	CASSLLADDTQYF
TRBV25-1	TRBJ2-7	CASSEYKETGGVYVQYF
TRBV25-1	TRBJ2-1	CASSEELASSEQFF
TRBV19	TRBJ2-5	CASSQEGTGTLTQYF
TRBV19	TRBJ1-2	CASSMTGGDYYGYTF
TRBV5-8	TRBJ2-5	CASSQDHQETQYF
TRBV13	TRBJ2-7	CASSLEQGNYEQYF
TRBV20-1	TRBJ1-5	CSAQTPGQPQHF
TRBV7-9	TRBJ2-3	CASTDLGRAPTDTQYF
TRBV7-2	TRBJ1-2	CASSLFYGYTF
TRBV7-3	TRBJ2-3	CASKAGVGTDTQYF
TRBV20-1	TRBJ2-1	CSATGGGQGFDLWYNEQFF
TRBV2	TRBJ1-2	CASSEHYGYTF
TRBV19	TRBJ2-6	CASSLLTSGANVLTF
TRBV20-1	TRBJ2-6	CSASRASGANVLTF
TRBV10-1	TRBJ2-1	CASSECEQFF
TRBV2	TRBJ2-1	CASTVAASSYNEQFF
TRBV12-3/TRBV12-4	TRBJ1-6	CASSGQANSPLHF
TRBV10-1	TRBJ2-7	CASSESGTGGYF
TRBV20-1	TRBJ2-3	CSASTDTQYF
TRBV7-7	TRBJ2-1	CASSRAASNEQFF
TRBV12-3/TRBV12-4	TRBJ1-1	CASSFGGGEAFF
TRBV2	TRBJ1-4	CASSETGGLGEKLFF
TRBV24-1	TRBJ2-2	CATSVQGPKAGELFF
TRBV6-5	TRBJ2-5	CASSDRSGTQYF
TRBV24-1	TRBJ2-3	CATSDLESLGQGTDTQYF
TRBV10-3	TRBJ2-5	CATGPSARETQYF
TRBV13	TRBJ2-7	CASSLGQATYEQYF
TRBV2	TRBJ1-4	CASIDRQLNEKLFF
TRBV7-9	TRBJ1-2	CASSLQADNYGYTF
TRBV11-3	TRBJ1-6	CASSLDDNSPLHF
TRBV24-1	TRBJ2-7	CATSDPGVPYEQYF
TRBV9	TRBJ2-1	CASRPTSGGYNEQFF
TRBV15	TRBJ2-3	CATSKKPTPLAGTQYF
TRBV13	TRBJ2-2	CASSLGQHTGELFF
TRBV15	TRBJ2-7	CATSLKQGYEQYF
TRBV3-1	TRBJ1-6	CASSFDRTGSSPLHF
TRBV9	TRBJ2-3	CASSVATDTQYF
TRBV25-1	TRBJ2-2	CASSAGQGYGELFF
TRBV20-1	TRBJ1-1	CSTIGGNTEAFF
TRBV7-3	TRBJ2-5	CASSLVRETQYF
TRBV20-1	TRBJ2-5	CSAREGMETQYF